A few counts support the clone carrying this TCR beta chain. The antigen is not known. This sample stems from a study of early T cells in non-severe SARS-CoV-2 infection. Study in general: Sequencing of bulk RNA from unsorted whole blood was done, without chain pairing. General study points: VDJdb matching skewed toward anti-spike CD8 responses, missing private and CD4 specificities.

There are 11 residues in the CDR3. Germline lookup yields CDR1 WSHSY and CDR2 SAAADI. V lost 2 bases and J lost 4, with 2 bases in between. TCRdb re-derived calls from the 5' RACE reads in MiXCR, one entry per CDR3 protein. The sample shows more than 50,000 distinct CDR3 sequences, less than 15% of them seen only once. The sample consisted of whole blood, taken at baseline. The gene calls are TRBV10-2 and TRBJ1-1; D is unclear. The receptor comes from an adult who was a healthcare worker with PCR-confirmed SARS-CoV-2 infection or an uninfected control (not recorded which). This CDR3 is CASSEATEAFF. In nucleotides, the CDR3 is TGCGCCAGCAGTGAGGCCACTGAAGCTTTCTTT.